The 31 T cell receptor beta chains in this list originate from one sample, sequenced in a study of immune cell composition in non-small cell lung cancer. The data were produced by immunoSEQ multiplex PCR, yet TCRdb's version contains in-frame clones alone and is incomplete. The sample has around 6,600 clones, over 75% seen once. The normal lung sample lay at least 3 cm, and maximally far, from the tumour. The specimen sequenced was non-adjacent lung tissue. The receptors were sampled from a human donor with non-small cell lung cancer.

A few counts support this clone. The chain joins TRBV7-2 to TRBJ2-5; TRBD2 aligns across 14 bases. J lost 4 bases, V lost 6 bases, and 13 bases had no gene match. This CDR3 spans 18 amino acids. Germline V CDR1 and CDR2: SGHTA, FQGNSA. The CDR3 nucleotides are TGTGCCAGCAGTAGACTAGCGGGAGGGCGCGGGTTCCCAGAGACCCAGTACTTC. Its protein product is CASSRLAGGRGFPETQYF.

This chain connects TRBV13 to TRBJ2-1, with no clear D. With 1 base removed from V and 7 bases from J, the gap between germline ends came to 11 bases. Germline V gives CDR1 PRHDT, CDR2 FYEKMQ (reference sequence). The CDR3 has 14 residues. CDR3 bases: TGTGCCAGCAGCTTAGAACTACACCGGAATGAGCAGTTCTTC. Translation gives CASSLELHRNEQFF.

The sample holds one count of this clone. The chain links TRBV9 to TRBJ2-2; TRBD2 matches 8 bases. The CDR3 sequence is 14 residues long. CDR1 and CDR2 from the germline V gene are SGDLS and YYNGEE. Losses at the gene ends were 1 base for V and 9 bases for J; bases not matched to a gene: 5. The CDR3 DNA follows: TGTGCCAGCAGCGTAAGCGGGGGCCACCGGGAGCTGTTTTTT. Residues: CASSVSGGHRELFF.

This sequence joins TRBV7-9 and TRBJ1-4; D is possibly TRBD1 (5 bases). V lost 5 bases, J lost 1 base, and 8 bases lay in between. Germline CDR1 and CDR2: SEHNR and FQNEAQ (reference sequence). The CDR3 totals 14 residues. The CDR3 here is CASSDRGTNEKLFF. The CDR3 DNA reads TGTGCCAGCAGCGACAGAGGAACTAATGAAAAACTGTTTTTT.

The chain links TRBV6-1 to TRBJ2-3; 8 bases line up with TRBD1. The CDR3 loop spans 13 amino acids. V lost 5 bases and J lost 6; bases outside the gene matches: 4. Germline CDR1 is MNHNS and CDR2 is SASEGT. The CDR3 DNA is TGTGCCAGCAGTCTGACAGGGGTCGATACGCAGTATTTT. Translation: CASSLTGVDTQYF.

The rearrangement joins TRBV15 to TRBJ1-2, with 9 bases lining up with TRBD1. Trimming cost V 0 bases and J 11 bases; bases outside gene matches: 16. The length of the CDR3 is 17 residues. Germline V gene lookup returns CDR1 LNHNV and CDR2 YYDKDF (reference sequence). The CDR3 coding sequence is TGTGCCACCAGCAGAGATTCGAATTCACGGACAGGGGTGTTATACACCTTC. Its translation is CATSRDSNSRTGVLYTF.

This clone appeared once. V and J are TRBV29-1 and TRBJ1-2; the D is unclear. The V gene's germline CDR1 is SQVTM and CDR2 ANQGSEA. The CDR3 extends over 11 amino acids. Trimming cost V 5 bases and J 2 bases, with 6 bases left between them. The CDR3 spells CSVTENYGYTF. Here the CDR3 DNA reads TGCAGCGTTACAGAAAACTATGGCTACACCTTC.

This chain connects TRBV7-9 to TRBJ2-2; TRBD2 might be the D (5 bases). The germline V gene has CDR1 SEHNR and CDR2 FQNEAQ (reference sequence). With 8 bases removed from V and 5 bases from J, the gap between germline ends came to 15 bases. This CDR3 spans 14 amino acids. In DNA form, the CDR3 reads TGTGCCAGCGGACTGGAGTTTAGGACCGGGGAGCTGTTTTTT. The encoded protein is CASGLEFRTGELFF.

V gene TRBV5-6 combines with J gene TRBJ1-2; D remains ambiguous. The CDR3 covers 15 residues. Trimming left V 0 bases short and J 7 bases short, with 16 bases between. Germline V CDR1 and CDR2: SGHDT, YYEEEE. The CDR3 sequence: CASSLVPGSISGYTF. In DNA, the CDR3 is TGTGCCAGCAGCTTGGTTCCGGGGTCGATCAGTGGCTACACCTTC. Full variable domain (outside the CDR3, taken from reference TRBV5-6 and TRBJ1-2): DAGVTQSPTHLIKTRGQQVTLRCSPKSGHDTVSWYQQALGQGPQFIFQYYEEEERQRGNFPDRFSGHQFPNYSSELNVNALLLGDSALYLCASSLVPGSISGYTFGSGTRLTVV.

This sequence joins TRBV7-9 and TRBJ1-2; D call uncertain. V was trimmed by 4 bases and J by 4 bases, leaving 7 bases between them. This CDR3 region has 12 residues. Germline CDR1 is SEHNR and CDR2 is FQNEAQ (reference sequence). As DNA, the CDR3 is TGTGCCAGCAGCTCTCGGGGCTATGGCTACACCTTC. It translates to CASSSRGYGYTF.

The J gene is TRBJ2-5, the V gene TRBV11-2; a possible D gene is TRBD2 (5 bases). Looked up from germline, CDR1 is SGHAT and CDR2 is FQNNGV. The CDR3 runs to 13 residues. Trimming cost V 0 bases and J 5 bases, with 7 bases left between them. CDR3: CASSLDGDETQYF. Written as DNA, the CDR3 is TGTGCCAGCAGCTTAGACGGGGATGAGACCCAGTACTTC. Full variable domain (missing parts from reference TRBV11-2 and TRBJ2-5): EAGVAQSPRYKIIEKRQSVAFWCNPISGHATLYWYQQILGQGPKLLIQFQNNGVVDDSQLPKDRFSAERLKGVDSTLKIQPAKLEDSAVYLCASSLDGDETQYFGPGTRLLVL.

The chain employs TRBV19 and TRBJ2-7; 7 bases map to TRBD1. The germline V gene encodes CDR1 LNHDA and CDR2 SQIVND (reference sequence). V was pared by 3 bases and J by 5 bases, with 10 bases of the junction left unmatched. The CDR3 extends over 15 amino acids. CDR3 DNA: TGTGCCAGTAGTATGCAGGCAGGGGGTCGCCACGAGCAGTACTTC. It specifies CASSMQAGGRHEQYF.

This chain joins TRBV4-3 and TRBJ2-1; 9 bases align to TRBD2. V gave up 0 bases and J gave up 10 bases; unmatched junction bases: 19. Germline CDR1 reads LGHNA; CDR2 reads YSLEER. CDR3 size: 19 residues. CDR3 coding DNA: TGCGCCAGCAGCCAAGATGGTATAGCGGGAGAGGTAGCGAAACAGGAGCAGTTCTTC. Its protein product is CASSQDGIAGEVAKQEQFF.

V and J are TRBV19 and TRBJ1-5; D possibly corresponds to TRBD1 (6 bases). With 4 bases removed from V and 5 bases from J, the gap between germline ends came to 18 bases. The germline V gene encodes CDR1 LNHDA and CDR2 SQIVND (reference sequence). The CDR3 is made up of 16 amino acids. CDR3 DNA sequence: TGTGCCAGTAGTAGGGGCACAGGGAGGGCATATCAGCCCCAGCATTTT. Translating gives CASSRGTGRAYQPQHF.

The chain carries TRBV5-4 and TRBJ2-1, with D perhaps TRBD2 (5 bases). Germline CDR1 and CDR2: SGHNT and YYREEE (reference sequence). The CDR3 has 13 amino acids. V was trimmed by 5 bases and J by 3 bases, leaving 9 bases between them. In nucleotides, the CDR3 is TGTGCCAGCAGTTACCGGGACTACAATGAGCAGTTCTTC. This sequence encodes CASSYRDYNEQFF. The full variable domain, rest sourced from reference TRBV5-4 and TRBJ2-1, is ETGVTQSPTHLIKTRGQQVTLRCSSQSGHNTVSWYQQALGQGPQFIFQYYREEENGRGNFPPRFSGLQFPNYSSELNVNALELDDSALYLCASSYRDYNEQFFGPGTRLTVL.

This chain uses TRBV5-1 with TRBJ1-2, with 10 bases matching TRBD1. The CDR3 loop spans 15 amino acids. Germline V lookup: CDR1 SGHRS, CDR2 YFSETQ. Losses at the gene ends were 8 bases for V and 1 base for J; bases not matched to a gene: 8. CDR3 in amino acids: CASATGGPINYGYTF. In DNA form, the CDR3 reads TGCGCCAGTGCGACAGGGGGCCCTATTAACTATGGCTACACCTTC. Looking up the rest from reference TRBV5-1 and TRBJ1-2 gives the full variable domain: KAGVTQTPRYLIKTRGQQVTLSCSPISGHRSVSWYQQTPGQGLQFLFEYFSETQRNKGNFPGRFSGRQFSNSRSEMNVSTLELGDSALYLCASATGGPINYGYTFGSGTRLTVV.

The rearrangement joins TRBV7-2 to TRBJ2-3; the D gene is possibly TRBD1 (6 bases). The CDR3 has 12 amino acids. Between the trimmed V and J ends, which lost 5 bases and 5 bases, there was a span of 8 bases. Germline CDR1 is SGHTA and CDR2 is FQGNSA. CDR3 residues: CASSPGEDTQYF. CDR3 coding DNA: TGTGCCAGCAGCCCAGGGGAAGATACGCAGTATTTT. Full variable domain (rest looked up from reference TRBV7-2 and TRBJ2-3): GAGVSQSPSNKVTEKGKDVELRCDPISGHTALYWYRQSLGQGLEFLIYFQGNSAPDKSGLPSDRFSAERTGGSVSTLTIQRTQQEDSAVYLCASSPGEDTQYFGPGTRLTVL.

The V gene is TRBV29-1, the J gene TRBJ2-1; D gene unclear. V lost 4 bases, J lost 11 bases, and 9 bases lay in between. The CDR3 contains 10 residues. CDR1 SQVTM and CDR2 ANQGSEA come from the germline V gene. In DNA, the CDR3 is TGCAGCGTTGGAGGCCCACAGCAGTTCTTC. This encodes CSVGGPQQFF.

A single count supports this clone. The chain has TRBV14 and TRBJ2-2; 12 nucleotides align to TRBD2. Unmatched junction bases numbered 7, after V lost 6 bases and J lost 5 bases. This CDR3 is built from 16 residues. From germline, CDR1 is SGHDN and CDR2 FVKESK. The CDR3 sequence is CASRPLAGGSTGELFF. CDR3 in DNA: TGTGCCAGCAGGCCCCTAGCGGGAGGGTCGACCGGGGAGCTGTTTTTT.

V is TRBV6-6 and J is TRBJ2-1; D possibly corresponds to TRBD1 (5 bases). V was pared by 7 bases and J by 4 bases, with 8 bases between. Germline CDR1 and CDR2: MNHNY and SVGAGI (reference sequence). The CDR3 runs 12 residues. CDR3 nucleotides: TGTGCCAGCAAGGGGTTTTACAATGAGCAGTTCTTC. Its protein is CASKGFYNEQFF.

The chain uses TRBV27 and TRBJ2-7, with a tentative D call TRBD2 (6 bases). Trimming removed 2 bases from V and 2 bases from J, with 16 bases in between. Germline values: CDR1 MNHEY, CDR2 SMNVEV (reference sequence). The CDR3 spans 16 residues. In DNA form, the CDR3 reads TGTGCCAGCAGTTTAGTGAGTGCGGGATACGCCTACGAGCAGTACTTC. Translating it yields CASSLVSAGYAYEQYF.

In its sample, this clone was seen once. This rearrangement joins TRBV7-8 to TRBJ2-7, with TRBD2 matching 8 bases. The CDR3 consists of 15 residues. The trim removed 4 bases at V and 2 bases at J, leaving 7 bases unmatched. Germline CDR1 SGHVS, CDR2 FQNEAQ. The chain's CDR3 is CASSSKRGPTYEQYF. The CDR3 DNA reads as TGTGCCAGCAGCTCCAAGCGGGGGCCAACCTACGAGCAGTACTTC.

V gene TRBV18 combines with J gene TRBJ2-2; TRBD1 matches at 10 bases. Per germline, CDR1 KGHSH and CDR2 LQKENI. The CDR3 extends over 16 amino acids. Trimming cost V 4 bases and J 4 bases; bases outside gene matches: 6. As DNA, the CDR3 is TGTGCCAGCTCACGCGCGGGACAGGGGTCCACCGGGGAGCTGTTTTTT. It is translated as CASSRAGQGSTGELFF.

The rearrangement links TRBV2 to TRBJ2-3, with TRBD1 as a possible D gene (6 bases). Germline-derived CDR1 and CDR2 are SNHLY and FYNNEI. Trimming pared 6 bases from V and 3 bases from J, leaving 10 bases between. The CDR3 totals 13 residues. In nucleotides, the CDR3 is TGTGCCAGCAGGGGGCAGGGGACAGATACGCAGTATTTT. This sequence encodes CASRGQGTDTQYF.

J is TRBJ1-1 and V is TRBV7-2, with 10 positions matching TRBD1. The CDR3 is made up of 16 amino acids. Germline V gene lookup returns CDR1 SGHTA and CDR2 FQGNSA. The J segment lost 3 bases and the V segment lost 1 base, leaving 5 bases of the junction unmatched. The CDR3 spells CASSLVYGTGDTEAFF. As DNA, the CDR3 is TGTGCCAGCAGCTTAGTATATGGGACAGGGGACACTGAAGCTTTCTTT.

The gene calls are TRBV6-6 and TRBJ1-2, with TRBD1 as a possible D gene (5 bases). CDR3 size: 14 residues. Germline assignment: CDR1 MNHNY and CDR2 SVGAGI (reference sequence). The ends were cut back, 5 bases at V and 0 bases at J, with 10 bases in the middle. CDR3 DNA sequence: TGTGCCAGCAGTCCCAGACAGTCTAACTATGGCTACACCTTC. It specifies CASSPRQSNYGYTF.

V usage is TRBV5-1 and J usage is TRBJ2-3, with D tentatively TRBD1 (6 bases). The CDR3 consists of 14 residues. Germline V lookup: CDR1 SGHRS, CDR2 YFSETQ. Trimming shortened V by 1 base and J by 2 bases, and 8 bases separated the two germline ends. CDR3 bases: TGCGCCAGCAGCTTGCAGGGGTTCACAGATACGCAGTATTTT. Its protein is CASSLQGFTDTQYF. The full variable domain, its missing parts supplied by reference TRBV5-1 and TRBJ2-3, is KAGVTQTPRYLIKTRGQQVTLSCSPISGHRSVSWYQQTPGQGLQFLFEYFSETQRNKGNFPGRFSGRQFSNSRSEMNVSTLELGDSALYLCASSLQGFTDTQYFGPGTRLTVL.

The chain combines TRBV14 with TRBJ2-1; D ambiguous. Germline CDR1 SGHDN, CDR2 FVKESK. The V end was cut by 1 base, the J end by 4 bases, with 11 bases between. This CDR3 spans 15 amino acids. The CDR3: CASSQGPPYYNEQFF. The CDR3 nucleotides are TGTGCCAGCAGCCAAGGTCCCCCTTATTACAATGAGCAGTTCTTC.

This chain links TRBV6-1 with TRBJ2-2; 11 bases are a match to TRBD1. Germline values: CDR1 MNHNS, CDR2 SASEGT. V trimming: 6 bases; J trimming: 4 bases; junction bases outside the gene matches: 4. The CDR3 is 15 residues long. This CDR3 reads CASSGQGASTGELFF. In nucleotides, the CDR3 is TGTGCCAGCAGCGGACAGGGGGCGAGCACCGGGGAGCTGTTTTTT.

This sequence joins TRBV7-8 and TRBJ1-5; D gene unclear. V lost 3 bases and J 0 bases, leaving 30 bases between the germline ends. The CDR3 contains 22 residues. The V gene's germline CDR1 is SGHVS and CDR2 FQNEAQ. CDR3 coding DNA: TGTGCCAGCAGCTTGAGTAGTTCGTGGGGTTTGGAGGTCGGTAGTAGCAATCAGCCCCAGCATTTT. This translates into CASSLSSSWGLEVGSSNQPQHF. The complete variable domain, with remaining parts taken from reference TRBV7-8 and TRBJ1-5, reads GAGVSQSPRYKVAKRGQDVALRCDPISGHVSLFWYQQALGQGPEFLTYFQNEAQLDKSGLPSDRFFAERPEGSVSTLKIQRTQQEDSAVYLCASSLSSSWGLEVGSSNQPQHFGDGTRLSIL.

The rearrangement uses TRBV4-1 and TRBJ2-1, with a weak D call TRBD2 (6 bases). Germline V gene data show CDR1 as MGHRA and CDR2 as YSYEKL. The CDR3 is 14 amino acids. V was cut by 0 bases and J by 7 bases, with 10 bases left in between. The CDR3 loop is CASSQEVGRNEQFF. The CDR3 DNA reads TGCGCCAGCAGCCAAGAAGTAGGGAGGAATGAGCAGTTCTTC.